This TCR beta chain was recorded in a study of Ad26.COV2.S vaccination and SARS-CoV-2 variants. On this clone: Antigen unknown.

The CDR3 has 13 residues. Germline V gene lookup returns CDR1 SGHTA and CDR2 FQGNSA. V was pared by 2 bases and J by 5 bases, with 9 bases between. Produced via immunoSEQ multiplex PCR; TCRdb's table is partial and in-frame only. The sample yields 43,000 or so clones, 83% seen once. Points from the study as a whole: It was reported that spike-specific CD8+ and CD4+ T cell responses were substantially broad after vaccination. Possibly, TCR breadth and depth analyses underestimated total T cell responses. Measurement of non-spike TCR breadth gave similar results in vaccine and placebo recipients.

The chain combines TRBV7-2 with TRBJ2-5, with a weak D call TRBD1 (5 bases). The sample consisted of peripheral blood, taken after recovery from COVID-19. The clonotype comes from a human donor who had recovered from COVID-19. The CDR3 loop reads CASSLQGTETQYF. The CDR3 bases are TGTGCCAGCAGCTTACAGGGTACGGAGACCCAGTACTTC.